This T cell receptor (beta chain) came from a study of blood T cell repertoires in COVID-19. Clinical history as reported by participants underpinned cohort assignment. Clones were sequenced by immunoSEQ multiplex PCR, and TCRdb holds only the in-frame ones, with some missing. The sample includes 150,000 to 200,000 clones, roughly 80% of them seen just once. The CDR3 covers 11 residues. The germline V gene encodes CDR1 SGHTS and CDR2 YDEGEE. V dropped 2 bases and J dropped 9 bases, with 6 bases sitting between them. The chain recombines TRBV5-8 with TRBJ2-1, with a weak D call TRBD2 (5 bases). Sequencing was carried out using PBMCs or T cells enriched from blood (not recorded which). This TCR was recovered from a woman aged 45-65 years who had recovered from COVID-19. CDR3 in amino acids: CASSFEGEQFF. For the CDR3, the DNA is TGTGCCAGCAGCTTTGAGGGTGAGCAGTTCTTC.